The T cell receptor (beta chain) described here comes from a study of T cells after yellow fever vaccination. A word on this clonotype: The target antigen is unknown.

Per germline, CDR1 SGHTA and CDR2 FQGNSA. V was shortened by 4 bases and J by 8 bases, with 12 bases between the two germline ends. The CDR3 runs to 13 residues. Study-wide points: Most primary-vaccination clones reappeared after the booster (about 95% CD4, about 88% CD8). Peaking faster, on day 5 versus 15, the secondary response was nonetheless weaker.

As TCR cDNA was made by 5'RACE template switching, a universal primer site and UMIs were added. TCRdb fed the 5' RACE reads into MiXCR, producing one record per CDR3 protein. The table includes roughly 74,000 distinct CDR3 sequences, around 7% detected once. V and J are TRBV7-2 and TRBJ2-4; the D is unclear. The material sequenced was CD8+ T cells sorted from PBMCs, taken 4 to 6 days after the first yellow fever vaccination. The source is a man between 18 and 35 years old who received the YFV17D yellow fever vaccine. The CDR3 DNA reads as TGTGCCAGCAGCTCACTGACCCTGGACATTCAGTACTTC. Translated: CASSSLTLDIQYF.